This T cell receptor beta chain was sequenced in a study of T cells in Graves' hyperthyroidism and ophthalmopathy. Study as a whole: Peripheral blood draws took place at initial diagnosis, ahead of any treatment.

There are many counts of this clonotype. Its antigen is currently unknown. V was pared by 3 bases and J by 0 bases, with 12 bases between. The CDR3 length is 16 residues. The germline CDR1 and CDR2 sequences are SGHAT and FQDESV (reference sequence). Authors of the study amplified TCR beta CDR3 regions from RNA transcripts. First-round RT-PCR of the TCR CDR3 relied on the HTBI primer set. In TCRdb, the multiplex PCR reads were re-called with MiXCR into one record per CDR3 protein. The profile shows 550,000 to 800,000 distinct CDR3 sequences, about a sixth of them singletons. The study defined stable Graves' hyperthyroidism as no ophthalmopathy progression within 18 months. Clinical symptoms, serum thyroxine, TRAb, thyroid ultrasound and orbital computed tomography established diagnosis. The study, taken as a whole, reports: Blood held most thyroid clonotypes expanded above 0.001 frequency.

This clonotype originated in a young man with Graves' hyperthyroidism. Sequencing was carried out using blood. The rearrangement uses TRBV11-1 and TRBJ2-4; D call uncertain. The CDR3 bases are TGTGCCAGCAGCTTGGACCCCCGCGGAGCCAAAAACATTCAGTACTTC. Protein product: CASSLDPRGAKNIQYF.